Presented here are 13 T cell receptor beta chains from one specimen sequenced in a study of early T cells in non-severe SARS-CoV-2 infection. From the 5' RACE reads, TCRdb called clonotypes with MiXCR, one entry per CDR3 protein. The table has tens of thousands of distinct CDR3 sequences, 9% to 15% seen once. Sequenced sample: whole blood. These receptors all come from an adult who was a healthcare worker with PCR-confirmed SARS-CoV-2 infection or an uninfected control (not recorded which).

The sample holds a few counts of this clonotype. The chain links TRBV10-3 to TRBJ2-5; D might be TRBD1 or TRBD2, each matching 5 bases. CDR1 ENHRY and CDR2 SYGVKD come from the germline V gene. The CDR3 extends over 13 amino acids. With 10 bases removed from V and 0 bases from J, the gap between germline ends came to 12 bases. The CDR3 protein is CATLGPNQETQYF. The CDR3 bases are TGTGCCACCCTGGGACCGAACCAAGAGACCCAGTACTTC.

A single count supports this clonotype. The CDR3 DNA is TGTGCCAGCACCACCGGGACAGGCCTGTACGAGCAGTACTTC. Amino acids: CASTTGTGLYEQYF. The rearrangement uses TRBV12-3 or TRBV12-4 and TRBJ2-7; 8 nucleotides line up with TRBD1. The CDR3 consists of 14 residues. The ends lost 7 bases at V and 4 bases at J; junction bases unmatched: 9.

The sample holds a few counts of this clonotype. The chain links TRBV3-1 to TRBJ2-7; no clear D. V lost 1 base to trimming and J lost 3 bases, with 10 bases between them. There are 14 residues in the CDR3. Germline-derived CDR1 and CDR2 are LGHDT and YNNKEL (reference sequence). The CDR3 protein is CASSQGGTLYEQYF. The CDR3 DNA reads as TGTGCCAGCAGCCAAGGAGGTACCCTCTACGAGCAGTACTTC.

The V gene is TRBV20-1, the J gene TRBJ1-5; 7 bases are a match to TRBD1. Trimming took 4 bases from V and 1 from J; bases not matched to a gene: 4. The CDR3 loop spans 14 amino acids. The germline V gene has CDR1 DFQATT and CDR2 SNEGSKA (reference sequence). The CDR3 DNA reads as TGCAGTGCTAAGGAGGGGGCCAGCAATCAGCCCCAGCATTTT. It codes for CSAKEGASNQPQHF.

The genes are TRBV5-6 and TRBJ2-1, with 12 nucleotides matching TRBD2. The CDR3 sequence is 16 residues long. The V gene's germline CDR1 is SGHDT and CDR2 YYEEEE. With V trimmed by 0 bases and J by 8 bases, 6 bases remained unmatched. CDR3 bases: TGTGCCAGCAGCTTGGGACTAGCGGGAGCGGTCGATGAGCAGTTCTTC. Residues: CASSLGLAGAVDEQFF.

J is TRBJ1-2 and V is TRBV20-1; the D is unclear. This CDR3 spans 14 amino acids. The germline CDR1 and CDR2 sequences are DFQATT and SNEGSKA (reference sequence). Trimming stripped 6 bases from V and 4 bases from J, with 18 bases between. The CDR3 nucleotides read TGCAGTGCAAGTCCAGTAGAATTCGGCTATGGCTACACCTTC. Translation: CSASPVEFGYGYTF.

The J gene is TRBJ2-2, the V gene TRBV6-5, with 7 nucleotides matching TRBD1. CDR3 length: 12 amino acids. Per the germline V gene, CDR1 is MNHEY and CDR2 is SVGAGI. The V and J ends lost 9 bases and 4 bases, in that order; junction bases with no gene match: 2. CDR3 amino acids: CARGQCTGELFF. CDR3 DNA sequence: TGTGCCAGGGGACAGTGCACCGGGGAGCTGTTTTTT.

This clonotype has a handful of counts. This sequence joins TRBV3-1 and TRBJ2-5; 10 nucleotides match TRBD2. Germline CDR1 is LGHDT and CDR2 is YNNKEL (reference sequence). The CDR3 covers 16 residues. With 3 bases clipped from V and 2 bases from J, the junction kept 6 bases outside the gene matches. CDR3 DNA: TGTGCCAGCAGCCATTCCACTAGCGGGACTCAAGAGACCCAGTACTTC. The encoded protein is CASSHSTSGTQETQYF.

This clonotype was found many times. The genes are TRBV2 and TRBJ2-7, with 7 bases matching TRBD1. With V trimmed by 1 base and J by 4 bases, 4 bases remained unmatched. Germline V gene sequence: CDR1 SNHLY, CDR2 FYNNEI. The CDR3 extends over 14 amino acids. CDR3 residues: CASSEETGPYEQYF. The CDR3 coding sequence is TGTGCCAGCAGTGAAGAGACAGGGCCGTACGAGCAGTACTTC. The full variable domain, rest sourced from reference TRBV2 and TRBJ2-7, is EPEVTQTPSHQVTQMGQEVILRCVPISNHLYFYWYRQILGQKVEFLVSFYNNEISEKSEIFDDQFSVERPDGSNFTLKIRSTKLEDSAMYFCASSEETGPYEQYFGPGTRLTVT.

Note on this clonotype: Being one base from a much bigger clone, this may be a read error. The chain links TRBV9 to TRBJ2-7; the match to TRBD2 covers 8 bases. The CDR3 loop spans 16 amino acids. The J segment lost 4 bases and the V segment lost 3 bases, leaving 12 bases of the junction unmatched. Germline loops: CDR1 SGDLS, CDR2 YYNGEE. The CDR3 protein is CASSEGQTGGPYEQYF. The CDR3 nucleotides read TGTGCCAGCAGCGAGGGTCAGACGGGAGGGCCGTACGAGCAGTACTTC.

The chain recombines TRBV11-2 with TRBJ1-1; 10 bases map to TRBD1. The CDR3 contains 15 residues. The V gene's germline CDR1 is SGHAT and CDR2 FQNNGV. V trimming: 6 bases; J trimming: 2 bases; junction bases outside the gene matches: 6. The CDR3 nucleotides are TGTGCCAGCAGATTCCGGGACAGGGGAAACACTGAAGCTTTCTTT. Translating gives CASRFRDRGNTEAFF.

The chain carries TRBV3-1 and TRBJ2-2; the match to TRBD2 covers 15 bases. This CDR3 spans 19 amino acids. After removal of 4 bases from V and 2 bases from J, the junction contained 8 bases not matched to a gene. Germline V gives CDR1 LGHDT, CDR2 YNNKEL (reference sequence). The CDR3 DNA is TGTGCCAGCAGCCGGGATTGGGGACTAGCGGGAGGAAACACCGGGGAGCTGTTTTTT. Protein sequence: CASSRDWGLAGGNTGELFF. Full variable domain (missing parts from reference TRBV3-1 and TRBJ2-2): DTAVSQTPKYLVTQMGNDKSIKCEQNLGHDTMYWYKQDSKKFLKIMFSYNNKELIINETVPNRFSPKSPDKAHLNLHINSLELGDSAVYFCASSRDWGLAGGNTGELFFGEGSRLTVL.

The table lists this clonotype with many counts. This chain uses TRBV7-9 with TRBJ2-7; D not resolved. The length of the CDR3 is 14 residues. Germline CDR1 is SEHNR and CDR2 is FQNEAQ (reference sequence). Trimming shortened V by 3 bases and J by 0 bases, and 9 bases separated the two germline ends. This CDR3 is CASSFSGVSYEQYF. CDR3 sequence (DNA): TGTGCCAGCAGCTTCTCTGGGGTCTCCTACGAGCAGTACTTC.